The present entry profiles one T cell receptor beta chain with its context. These data originate in a study of shared clonotypes between healthy human individuals. The protocol was immunoSEQ multiplex PCR, while the TCRdb copy is restricted to in-frame clones and leaves out a portion. The data hold millions of clones, with 85% to 95% observed a single time. Naive CD8 cells lacked CD45RO and underwent positive selection for CCR7, leaving out terminally differentiated effector memory CD45RA+ cells. The CDR3 runs 16 residues. CDR1 is MNHNY and CDR2 is SVGAGI in the germline V gene (reference sequence). Trimming stripped 2 bases from V and 4 bases from J, with 17 bases between.

This receptor was identified in a man aged 18 to 30 in good health. Some clones in this sample may be carry-over from other donors' samples. The chain combines TRBV6-6 with TRBJ1-1; the D is unclear. Sequenced material: naive CD8+ T cells from PBMCs. As DNA, the CDR3 is TGTGCCAGCAGTTACGGACCCTCGGAGTGGGGCACTGAAGCTTTCTTT. It specifies CASSYGPSEWGTEAFF.